This T cell receptor (beta chain) was profiled in a study of T cells in Graves' hyperthyroidism and ophthalmopathy. Regions amplified from RNA transcripts were the TCR beta CDR3 regions. First-round RT-PCR of the TCR CDR3 relied on the HTBI primer set. MiXCR, run by TCRdb on the multiplex PCR reads, gives a single entry per CDR3 protein. The sample has about 560,000 distinct CDR3 sequences; less than 20% are singletons. CDR3 length: 15 residues. V dropped 8 bases and J dropped 2 bases, with 18 bases sitting between them. Germline V CDR1 and CDR2: SNHLY, FYNNEI. This clonotype was seen ten or more times.

The receptor was derived from a woman in her thirties with Graves' hyperthyroidism. The chain links TRBV2 to TRBJ1-1, with unresolved D. Material for sequencing was blood. The DNA of the CDR3 is TGTGCCAGCCTACGAGAGAGAGGCTATAACACTGAAGCTTTCTTT. The encoded protein is CASLRERGYNTEAFF.